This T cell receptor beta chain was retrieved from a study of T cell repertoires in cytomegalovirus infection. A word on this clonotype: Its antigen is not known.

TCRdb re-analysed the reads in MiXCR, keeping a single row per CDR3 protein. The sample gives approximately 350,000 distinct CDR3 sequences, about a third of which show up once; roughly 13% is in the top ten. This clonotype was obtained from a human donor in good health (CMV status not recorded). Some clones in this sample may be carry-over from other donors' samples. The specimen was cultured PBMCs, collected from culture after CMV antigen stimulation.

The CDR3 DNA sequence: TGTGCCAGCAGCGTCCGACTAGCAGGGTTTGACAATGAGCAGTTCTTC. Its protein product is CASSVRLAGFDNEQFF. The J gene is TRBJ2-1, the V gene TRBV9; 7 nucleotides match TRBD2. CDR1 and CDR2 (germline): SGDLS, YYNGEE. The V gene end was trimmed by 2 bases and the J gene end by 5 bases; junction bases not matched to a gene: 10. The CDR3 extends over 16 amino acids.